These 3 T cell receptor beta chains were sequenced from one sample in a study of blood T cell repertoires in COVID-19. Generated by immunoSEQ multiplex PCR, the TCRdb table keeps only in-frame clones and is missing some. The table records about 220,000 clones, almost 90% of them present only once. The source material was PBMCs or T cells enriched from blood (not recorded which). The receptor source for this set is a man in his thirties or forties who had been exposed to COVID-19.

The chain employs TRBV5-4 and TRBJ1-2; D might be TRBD1 (5 bases). Trimming removed 1 base from V and 0 bases from J, with 10 bases in between. The length of the CDR3 is 15 residues. Germline V CDR1 and CDR2: SGHNT, YYREEE (reference sequence). In DNA, the CDR3 is TGTGCCAGCAGCTTGCGGCCAGGGACTAACTATGGCTACACCTTC. It translates to CASSLRPGTNYGYTF.

This chain joins TRBV11-3 and TRBJ2-1; no clear D gene. Germline CDR1 and CDR2: SGHNT and YENEEA. This CDR3 is 14 amino acids long. V was clipped by 1 base and J by 4 bases, with 8 bases between them. The CDR3 sequence is CASSLGGLYNEQFF. DNA of the CDR3: TGTGCCAGCAGCTTAGGAGGCCTTTACAATGAGCAGTTCTTC.

The chain carries TRBV5-4 and TRBJ2-1; 9 bases agree with TRBD2. Germline V lookup: CDR1 SGHNT, CDR2 YYREEE (reference sequence). This CDR3 region has 15 residues. The V gene end was trimmed by 4 bases and the J gene end by 6 bases; junction bases not matched to a gene: 8. In DNA form, the CDR3 reads TGTGCCAGCAGCCCGTCCGGGACTAGCATCAATGAGCAGTTCTTC. Translating it yields CASSPSGTSINEQFF.